The 10 T cell receptor beta chains below all came from one sample that was sequenced in a study of blood T cell repertoires in COVID-19. TCRdb's copy holds only in-frame clones and misses some; the assay was immunoSEQ multiplex PCR. Altogether about 370,000 clones are present, around 90% being singletons, with the ten largest covering 3%. The sample was peripheral blood. These receptors all come from a woman between 25 and 40 years old with COVID-19, enrolled during active disease.

The V gene is TRBV6-5, the J gene TRBJ1-2; 8 bases are shared with TRBD1. The CDR3 runs to 14 residues. Germline assignment: CDR1 MNHEY and CDR2 SVGAGI. The V gene end was trimmed by 7 bases and the J gene end by 5 bases; junction bases not matched to a gene: 9. The CDR3: CASKEPGTGYGYTF. In nucleotides, the CDR3 is TGTGCCAGCAAAGAACCCGGGACAGGATATGGCTACACCTTC.

V usage is TRBV19 and J usage is TRBJ1-5; possible D gene TRBD1, 5 bases. Germline CDR1 reads LNHDA; CDR2 reads SQIVND (reference sequence). The V end was cut by 6 bases, the J end by 5 bases, with 11 bases between. The CDR3 is 13 amino acids. The CDR3 DNA reads TGTGCCAGTAGCGACAGTTTTCATCAGCCCCAGCATTTT. Translation gives CASSDSFHQPQHF.

The chain couples TRBV28 to TRBJ1-1; possible D gene TRBD1, 5 bases. This CDR3 has 16 amino acids. V dropped 3 bases and J dropped 1 base, with 15 bases sitting between them. Per germline, CDR1 MDHEN and CDR2 SYDVKM. The CDR3, as DNA: TGTGCCAGCAGTTTCTTCGGACACCTACAGAACACTGAAGCTTTCTTT. Its translation is CASSFFGHLQNTEAFF.

The chain is built from TRBV30 and TRBJ2-5; TRBD2 matches at 7 bases. Germline V gives CDR1 GTSNPN, CDR2 SVGIG (reference sequence). The trim removed 3 bases at V and 5 bases at J, leaving 12 bases unmatched. CDR3 length: 15 residues. The CDR3 protein is CAWRPTSAFGETQYF. DNA for the CDR3: TGTGCCTGGAGACCTACTAGCGCGTTCGGGGAGACCCAGTACTTC. The entire variable domain, with the rest obtained from reference TRBV30 and TRBJ2-5, is as follows: SQTIHQWPATLVQPVGSPLSLECTVEGTSNPNLYWYRQAAGRGLQLLFYSVGIGQISSEVPQNLSASRPQDRQFILSSKKLLLSDSGFYLCAWRPTSAFGETQYFGPGTRLLVL.

This clone was recorded once. The chain links TRBV19 to TRBJ2-1; 7 bases line up with TRBD2. Germline V gene sequence: CDR1 LNHDA, CDR2 SQIVND (reference sequence). The CDR3 covers 15 residues. The J segment lost 7 bases and the V segment lost 5 bases, leaving 11 bases of the junction unmatched. The CDR3 reads CASSPLAGDGNEQFF. CDR3 DNA sequence: TGTGCCAGTAGTCCCTTGGCGGGAGATGGGAATGAGCAGTTCTTC.

This sequence joins TRBV7-8 and TRBJ2-2; 7 bases line up with TRBD1. The germline V gene has CDR1 SGHVS and CDR2 FQNEAQ. The CDR3 has 16 amino acids. After removal of 4 bases from V and 1 base from J, the junction contained 6 bases not matched to a gene. CDR3 residues: CASSSRQGWNTGELFF. CDR3 DNA sequence: TGTGCCAGCAGCTCCCGACAGGGTTGGAACACCGGGGAGCTGTTTTTT.

CDR3 sequence reads: CASSLVNSGGAMRETQYF. CDR3 nucleotide sequence: TGTGCCAGCAGCTTAGTTAATAGCGGGGGGGCGATGCGGGAGACCCAGTACTTC. V gene TRBV7-8 combines with J gene TRBJ2-5; 11 bases map to TRBD2. The germline CDR1 and CDR2 sequences are SGHVS and FQNEAQ. This CDR3 has 18 residues. J gave up 5 bases and V 1 base, and 12 bases lay outside the gene matches.

On this clone: The junction and the germline gene differ at one end; a read error may be behind it. The chain joins TRBV7-7 to TRBJ1-1, with a possible D match to TRBD1 (6 bases). Per germline, CDR1 SSHAT and CDR2 FNYEAQ (reference sequence). This CDR3 region has 13 residues. In nucleotides, the CDR3 is TGTGCTAGCAGCTTAGGGCAGGGGACTGAAGCTTTCTTT. It is translated as CASSLGQGTEAFF.

This rearrangement joins TRBV2 to TRBJ2-7; TRBD2 agrees at 10 bases. This CDR3 comprises 14 residues. Trimming took 6 bases from V and 2 from J; bases not matched to a gene: 4. Per germline, CDR1 SNHLY and CDR2 FYNNEI. The DNA of the CDR3 is TGTGCCAGCAGGCTTACTAGCGGGACCTACGAGCAGTACGTC. Its translation is CASRLTSGTYEQYV.

This clone has a handful of counts. This same CDR3 is encoded by further DNA sequences in the sample. The rearrangement uses TRBV5-1 and TRBJ2-5, with TRBD2 matching 8 bases. The V and J ends lost 3 bases and 0 bases, in that order; junction bases with no gene match: 4. From germline, CDR1 is SGHRS and CDR2 YFSETQ. The CDR3 runs 15 residues. The CDR3 DNA is TGCGCCAGCAGCTCCCTCGGGGGGGACCAAGAGACCCAGTACTTC. Its translation: CASSSLGGDQETQYF.